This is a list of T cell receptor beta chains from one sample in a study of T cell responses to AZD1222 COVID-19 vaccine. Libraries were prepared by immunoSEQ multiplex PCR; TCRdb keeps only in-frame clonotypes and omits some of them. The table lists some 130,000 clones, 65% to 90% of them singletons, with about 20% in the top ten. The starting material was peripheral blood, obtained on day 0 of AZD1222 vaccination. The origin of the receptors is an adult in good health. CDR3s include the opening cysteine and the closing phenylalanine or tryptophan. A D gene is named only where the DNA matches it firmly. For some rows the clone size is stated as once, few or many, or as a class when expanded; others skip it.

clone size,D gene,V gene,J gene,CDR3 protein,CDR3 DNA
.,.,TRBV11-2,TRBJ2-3,CASSRELAADTQYF,TGTGCCAGCAGCCGTGAATTAGCCGCGGATACGCAGTATTTT
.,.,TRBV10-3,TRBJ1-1,CAISGGTEAFF,TGTGCCATCAGTGGCGGGACTGAAGCTTTCTTT
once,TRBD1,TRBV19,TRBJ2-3,CASSRAMVRTGAGDTQYF,TGTGCCAGTAGTAGGGCAATGGTCAGGACAGGGGCAGGAGATACGCAGTATTTT
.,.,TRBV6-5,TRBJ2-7,CASRYGQNYEQYF,TGTGCCAGCAGATACGGACAGAACTACGAGCAGTACTTC
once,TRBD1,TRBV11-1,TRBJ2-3,CASSLKLTGGRDTQYF,TGTGCCAGCAGCTTAAAATTGACAGGGGGTCGGGATACGCAGTATTTT
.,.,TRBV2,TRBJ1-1,CASKGGQAQRNTEAFF,TGTGCCAGCAAGGGCGGGCAGGCCCAAAGGAACACTGAAGCTTTCTTT
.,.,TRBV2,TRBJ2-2,CASSETVITGELFF,TGTGCCAGCAGTGAAACAGTCATCACCGGGGAGCTGTTTTTT
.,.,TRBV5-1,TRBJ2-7,CASSAGQFSYEQYF,TGCGCCAGCAGCGCAGGACAGTTCTCCTACGAGCAGTACTTC
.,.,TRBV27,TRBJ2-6,CASSLRSSGANVLTF,TGTGCCAGCAGTTTAAGAAGCTCTGGGGCCAACGTCCTGACTTTC
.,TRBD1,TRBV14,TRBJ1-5,CASSPTGNQPQHF,TGTGCCAGCAGCCCGACAGGGAATCAGCCCCAGCATTTT
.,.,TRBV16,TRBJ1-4,CASSPPGGGNEKLFF,TGTGCCAGCAGCCCCCCTGGAGGGGGTAATGAAAAACTGTTTTTT
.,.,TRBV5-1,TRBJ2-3,CASSQGGNTQYF,TGCGCCAGCTCCCAAGGGGGTAATACGCAGTATTTT
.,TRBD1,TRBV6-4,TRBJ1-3,CASPNYDRGRAGNTIYF,TGTGCCAGCCCTAACTATGACAGGGGAAGGGCTGGAAACACCATATATTTT
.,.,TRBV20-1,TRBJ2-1,CSGRVNEQFF,TGCAGTGGCAGGGTCAATGAGCAGTTCTTC
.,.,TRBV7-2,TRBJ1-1,CASSLDTQRAEAFF,TGTGCCAGCAGCTTAGATACCCAGCGGGCTGAAGCTTTCTTT
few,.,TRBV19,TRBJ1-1,CASRGWAEAFF,TGTGCCAGTCGGGGCTGGGCTGAAGCTTTCTTT
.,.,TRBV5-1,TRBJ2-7,CASSGRAGISYEQYF,TGCGCCAGCAGCGGGCGGGCAGGGATTTCCTACGAGCAGTACTTC
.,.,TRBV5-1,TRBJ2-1,CASSLQTYNEQFF,TGCGCCAGCAGCTTACAGACCTACAATGAGCAGTTCTTC
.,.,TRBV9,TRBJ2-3,CASSVGVGEGTDTQYF,TGTGCCAGCAGCGTAGGTGTGGGGGAAGGCACAGATACGCAGTATTTT
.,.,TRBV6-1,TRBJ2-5,CASSEVKHRAETQYF,TGTGCCAGCAGTGAAGTAAAGCATCGGGCGGAGACCCAGTACTTC
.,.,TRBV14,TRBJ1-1,CASSQQPPFLAFF,TGTGCCAGCAGCCAACAGCCACCATTTCTGGCTTTCTTT
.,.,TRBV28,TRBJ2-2,CASSPSPGRQGGELFF,TGTGCCAGCAGCCCTTCACCCGGACGGCAGGGCGGGGAGCTGTTTTTT
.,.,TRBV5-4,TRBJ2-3,CASSFSTDTQYF,TGTGCCAGCAGCTTTAGCACAGATACGCAGTATTTT
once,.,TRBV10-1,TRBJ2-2,CASSDALGTDEVTGELFF,TGCGCCAGCAGTGATGCTCTCGGGACGGACGAGGTCACCGGGGAGCTGTTTTTT
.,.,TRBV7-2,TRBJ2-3,CASSSMRIRTDTQYF,TGTGCCAGCAGCTCAATGCGAATCAGAACAGATACGCAGTATTTT
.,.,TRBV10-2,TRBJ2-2,CASMAAGELFF,TGCGCCAGCATGGCCGCCGGGGAGCTGTTTTTT
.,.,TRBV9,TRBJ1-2,CASSVGSGTYGYTF,TGTGCCAGCAGCGTAGGGTCGGGGACCTATGGCTACACCTTC
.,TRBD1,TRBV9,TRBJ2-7,CASRRRDRISYEQYF,TGTGCCAGCAGGAGGCGGGACAGGATTTCCTACGAGCAGTACTTC
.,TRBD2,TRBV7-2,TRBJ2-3,CASSSSGGADTQYF,TGTGCCAGCAGCTCTAGCGGGGGGGCAGATACGCAGTATTTT
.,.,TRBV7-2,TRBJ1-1,CASSLAGSSTEAFF,TGTGCCAGCAGCTTAGCTGGGTCCTCCACTGAAGCTTTCTTT
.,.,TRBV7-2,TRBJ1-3,CASSPERAGGNTIYF,TGTGCCAGCAGCCCGGAGAGGGCTGGGGGAAACACCATATATTTT
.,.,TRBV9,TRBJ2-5,CASSVEPDFETQYF,TGTGCCAGCAGCGTAGAGCCGGATTTCGAGACCCAGTACTTC
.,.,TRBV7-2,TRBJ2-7,CASSLGRGVSYEQYF,TGTGCCAGCAGCTTAGGCAGGGGTGTCAGTTACGAGCAGTACTTC
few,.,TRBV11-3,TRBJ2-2,CASSLQGQGTGELFF,TGTGCCAGCAGCTTACAGGGCCAGGGCACCGGGGAGCTGTTTTTT
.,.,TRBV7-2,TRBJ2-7,CASSLRTNYEQYF,TGTGCCAGTTCGCTACGTACTAACTACGAGCAGTACTTC
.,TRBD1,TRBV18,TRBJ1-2,CASSLAGQGNGYTF,TGTGCCAGCTCACTAGCCGGACAGGGAAATGGCTACACCTTC
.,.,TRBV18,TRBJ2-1,CASSQSAGSYNEQFF,TGTGCCAGCTCACAGTCCGCGGGCTCCTACAATGAGCAGTTCTTC
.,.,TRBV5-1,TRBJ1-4,CASSLLPTNEKLFF,TGCGCCAGCAGCTTACTACCAACTAATGAAAAACTGTTTTTT
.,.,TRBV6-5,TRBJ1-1,CASRATGLNTEAFF,TGTGCCAGCAGGGCAACAGGACTGAACACTGAAGCTTTCTTT
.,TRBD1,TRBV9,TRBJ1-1,CASSVGGGITGQGTAFF,TGTGCCAGCAGCGTAGGAGGGGGGATCACGGGACAGGGGACAGCTTTCTTT
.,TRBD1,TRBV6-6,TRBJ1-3,CASSRQGLNSGNTIYF,TGTGCCAGCAGTCGACAGGGTTTAAACTCTGGAAACACCATATATTTT
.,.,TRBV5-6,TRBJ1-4,CASSFGDSGKLFF,TGTGCCAGCAGCTTCGGCGACAGTGGAAAACTGTTTTTT
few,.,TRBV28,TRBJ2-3,CASSLPLTGTSTDTQYF,TGTGCCAGCAGTTTGCCCCTGACAGGGACTTCCACAGATACGCAGTATTTT